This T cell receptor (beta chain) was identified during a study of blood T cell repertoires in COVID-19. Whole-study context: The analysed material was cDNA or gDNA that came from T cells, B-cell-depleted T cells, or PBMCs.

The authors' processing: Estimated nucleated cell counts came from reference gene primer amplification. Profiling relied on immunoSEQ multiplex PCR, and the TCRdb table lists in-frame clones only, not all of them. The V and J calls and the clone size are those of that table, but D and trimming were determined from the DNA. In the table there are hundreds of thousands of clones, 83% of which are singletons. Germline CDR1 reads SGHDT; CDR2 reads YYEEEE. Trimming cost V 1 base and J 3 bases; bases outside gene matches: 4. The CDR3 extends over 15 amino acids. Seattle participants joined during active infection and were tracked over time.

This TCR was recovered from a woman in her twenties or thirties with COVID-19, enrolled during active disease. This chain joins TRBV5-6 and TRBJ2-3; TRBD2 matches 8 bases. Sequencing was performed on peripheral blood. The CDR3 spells CASSLSGGATDTQYF. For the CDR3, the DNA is TGTGCCAGCAGCTTGTCCGGGGGGGCGACAGATACGCAGTATTTT.